What follows describes a single T cell receptor (beta chain). Other DNA sequences in this sample translate to the same CDR3. This entry comes from a study of blood T cell repertoires in COVID-19. Overall study context: In each case, the material was cDNA or gDNA derived from T cells, B-cell-depleted T cells, or PBMCs.

In the authors' methods: Quantification of nucleated cells was approximated via reference gene primer amplification. The method was immunoSEQ multiplex PCR; TCRdb's version includes in-frame clones alone and lacks a portion of them. That table is the source of V, J and clone size, and D and trimming were worked out from the DNA. The repertoire holds about 62,000 clones, 75% to 90% seen once, with roughly 1.4% in the top ten. Germline CDR1 reads SEHNR; CDR2 reads FQNEAQ (reference sequence). This CDR3 is 12 amino acids long. The V gene lost 1 base and the J gene lost 5 bases, with 5 bases spanning the gap.

The clonotype comes from a woman of 80 years or more with acute or convalescent COVID-19. This chain joins TRBV7-9 and TRBJ1-2; no reliable D call. Material for sequencing was peripheral blood. CDR3 bases: TGTGCCAGCAGCTTAGGAGATTATGGCTACACCTTC. This codes for CASSLGDYGYTF. The full variable domain, with the rest looked up from reference TRBV7-9 and TRBJ1-2, is DTGVSQNPRHKITKRGQNVTFRCDPISEHNRLYWYRQTLGQGPEFLTYFQNEAQLEKSRLLSDRFSAERPKGSFSTLEIQRTEQGDSAMYLCASSLGDYGYTFGSGTRLTVV.